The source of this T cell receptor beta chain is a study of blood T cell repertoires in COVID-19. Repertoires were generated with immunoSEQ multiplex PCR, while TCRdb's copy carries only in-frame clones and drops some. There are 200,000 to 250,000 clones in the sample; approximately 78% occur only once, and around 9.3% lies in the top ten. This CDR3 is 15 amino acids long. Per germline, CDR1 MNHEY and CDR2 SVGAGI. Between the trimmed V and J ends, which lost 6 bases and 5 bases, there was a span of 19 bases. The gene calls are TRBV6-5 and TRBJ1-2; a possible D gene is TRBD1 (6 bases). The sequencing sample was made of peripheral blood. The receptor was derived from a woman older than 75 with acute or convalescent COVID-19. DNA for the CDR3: TGTGCCAGCAGGCCCGGGGGGGGCGAAGGGTATGGCTACACCTTC. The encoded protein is CASRPGGGEGYGYTF.